This T cell receptor (beta chain) was observed in a study of cytomegalovirus exposure and HLA in healthy donors. Study-wide results and caveats: Investigators reported 164 TCR beta chains as tied to cytomegalovirus. TCR beta sequences numbering 15,000 to 20,000 were associated with HLA alleles at 0.05 false discovery rate in a later analysis.

The PCR was carried out with 60 Vbeta primers and 13 Jbeta primers. Some clones are missing from TCRdb's copy, which holds only in-frame ones; the method was immunoSEQ multiplex PCR. The data contain approximately 150,000 clones, 70% of them singletons. The trim removed 6 bases at V and 5 bases at J, leaving 8 bases unmatched. The CDR3 runs 14 residues. From germline, CDR1 is ENHRY and CDR2 SYGVKD. Concerning this clone itself: Its antigen is not identified.

The rearrangement uses TRBV10-3 and TRBJ1-1; 8 nucleotides line up with TRBD1. This clonotype originated in a man aged 18 to 30 in good health and CMV-seropositive. Sequenced material: PBMCs. DNA for the CDR3: TGTGCCATCAGGGACAGGGAGGTAGGAACTGAAGCTTTCTTT. Protein: CAIRDREVGTEAFF.